This is a list of T cell receptor beta chains from one sample in a study of T cells after yellow fever vaccination. TCRdb reprocessed the 5' RACE reads via MiXCR and lists one record per CDR3 protein. The sample holds around 550,000 distinct CDR3 sequences; around 21% are singletons and the top ten take around an eighth. The sample consisted of PBMCs, taken 15 days after the yellow fever booster vaccination. Source of these receptors: a man younger than 40 who received the YFV17D yellow fever vaccine. CDR3s include the opening cysteine and the closing phenylalanine or tryptophan. Each record gives: V gene, D gene, clone size, J gene, CDR3 length, CDR3 protein, CDR3 DNA. A D gene is named only where the DNA matches it firmly. Only some rows state a clone size, as once, few, many or a class for expanded clones.

V: TRBV18; D: NA; size: NA; J: TRBJ1-1; length: 13; CDR3: CASSPVRVAEAFF; DNA: TGTGCCAGCTCACCAGTCAGGGTGGCTGAAGCTTTCTTT
V: TRBV7-2; D: NA; size: few; J: TRBJ2-2; length: 15; CDR3: CASTTGGTVAGELFF; DNA: TGTGCCAGCACAACTGGGGGGACTGTCGCCGGGGAGCTGTTTTTT
V: TRBV4-3; D: NA; size: few; J: TRBJ2-2; length: 15; CDR3: CASSQEGKNTGELFF; DNA: TGCGCCAGCAGCCAAGAGGGAAAGAACACCGGGGAGCTGTTTTTT
V: TRBV7-2; D: NA; size: few; J: TRBJ2-6; length: 15; CDR3: CASSAGQTGANVLTF; DNA: TGTGCCAGCAGCGCGGGACAGACTGGGGCCAACGTCCTGACTTTC
V: TRBV18; D: NA; size: NA; J: TRBJ2-7; length: 14; CDR3: CASSPPEGAYEQYF; DNA: TGTGCCAGCTCACCACCTGAGGGGGCCTACGAGCAGTACTTC
V: TRBV10-3; D: NA; size: NA; J: TRBJ2-1; length: 14; CDR3: CAISESPAYNEQFF; DNA: TGTGCCATCAGTGAGTCTCCAGCCTACAATGAGCAGTTCTTC
V: TRBV29-1; D: NA; size: NA; J: TRBJ2-3; length: 12; CDR3: CSVETGPDTQYF; DNA: TGCAGCGTTGAAACGGGGCCAGATACGCAGTATTTT
V: TRBV19; D: NA; size: few; J: TRBJ2-2; length: 14; CDR3: CASSRAMNTGELFF; DNA: TGTGCCAGTAGTAGAGCTATGAACACCGGGGAGCTGTTTTTT
V: TRBV20-1; D: NA; size: few; J: TRBJ1-4; length: 16; CDR3: CCARDPNRDQNEKLFF; DNA: TGCTGTGCTAGAGATCCCAACCGGGACCAAAATGAAAAACTGTTTTTT
V: TRBV28; D: NA; size: many; J: TRBJ2-1; length: 15; CDR3: CASSLTSSSYNEQFF; DNA: TGTGCCAGCAGTTTAACGTCTAGCTCCTACAATGAGCAGTTCTTC
V: TRBV20-1; D: TRBD2; size: NA; J: TRBJ2-2; length: 15; CDR3: CSARAWREIPGELFF; DNA: TGCAGTGCTAGAGCGTGGCGGGAGATCCCCGGGGAGCTGTTTTTT
V: TRBV27; D: NA; size: few; J: TRBJ2-7; length: 13; CDR3: CVSQGSSLYEQYF; DNA: TGTGTCAGCCAGGGGTCGTCTCTTTACGAGCAGTACTTC
V: TRBV28; D: TRBD2; size: NA; J: TRBJ2-1; length: 18; CDR3: CASSWESATSGRKYEQFF; DNA: TGTGCCAGCAGTTGGGAATCCGCAACTAGCGGGAGGAAATACGAGCAGTTCTTC
V: TRBV18; D: NA; size: NA; J: TRBJ1-1; length: 12; CDR3: CASSFGGVEAFF; DNA: TGTGCCAGCTCATTCGGTGGGGTTGAAGCTTTCTTT
V: TRBV20-1; D: TRBD2; size: many; J: TRBJ2-3; length: 15; CDR3: CSARGTSGSPDTQYF; DNA: TGCAGTGCACGGGGGACTAGCGGGAGCCCAGATACGCAGTATTTT
V: TRBV7-6; D: TRBD2; size: NA; J: TRBJ2-1; length: 15; CDR3: CASSLGSSGRLEQFF; DNA: TGTGCCAGCAGCTTAGGTTCTAGCGGGAGACTTGAGCAGTTCTTC
V: TRBV20-1; D: NA; size: NA; J: TRBJ2-7; length: 14; CDR3: CSASEALGTYEQYF; DNA: TGCAGTGCTAGCGAGGCACTAGGTACCTACGAGCAGTACTTC
V: TRBV19; D: NA; size: NA; J: TRBJ1-2; length: 16; CDR3: CASSIKRRLPLYGYTF; DNA: TGTGCCAGTAGTATAAAGCGGCGGCTTCCACTCTATGGCTACACCTTC
V: TRBV5-6; D: NA; size: NA; J: TRBJ2-2; length: 15; CDR3: CASSWWRERTGELFF; DNA: TGTGCCAGCAGTTGGTGGCGGGAACGGACCGGGGAGCTGTTTTTT
V: TRBV12-3/TRBV12-4; D: NA; size: NA; J: TRBJ1-3; length: 13; CDR3: CASSRHNGNTIYF; DNA: TGTGCCAGCAGCCGACACAATGGAAACACCATATATTTT
V: TRBV19; D: NA; size: NA; J: TRBJ2-2; length: 14; CDR3: CASRLGGETGELFF; DNA: TGTGCCAGTAGGTTGGGGGGCGAAACCGGGGAGCTGTTTTTT
V: TRBV9; D: NA; size: NA; J: TRBJ2-7; length: 15; CDR3: CASSVAPSSFNEQYF; DNA: TGTGCCAGCAGCGTAGCCCCCAGCAGCTTCAACGAGCAGTACTTC
V: TRBV6-5; D: NA; size: few; J: TRBJ2-1; length: 16; CDR3: CASSYSSGAARGEQFF; DNA: TGTGCCAGCAGTTACTCGTCCGGGGCGGCTCGAGGTGAGCAGTTCTTC
V: TRBV20-1; D: NA; size: NA; J: TRBJ1-4; length: 12; CDR3: CSASVLGEKLFF; DNA: TGCAGTGCCAGCGTATTAGGTGAAAAACTGTTTTTT
V: TRBV20-1; D: NA; size: NA; J: TRBJ2-1; length: 10; CDR3: CSPLRDEQFF; DNA: TGCAGTCCCCTTAGGGATGAGCAGTTCTTC
V: TRBV4-3; D: NA; size: NA; J: TRBJ2-7; length: 15; CDR3: CASSPSRDGSYEQYF; DNA: TGCGCCAGCAGCCCTTCCCGGGACGGTTCCTACGAGCAGTACTTC
V: TRBV20-1; D: TRBD1; size: NA; J: TRBJ2-1; length: 14; CDR3: CSARDGTGVNEQFF; DNA: TGCAGTGCTAGAGATGGGACAGGGGTCAATGAGCAGTTCTTC
V: TRBV10-3; D: NA; size: NA; J: TRBJ2-5; length: 16; CDR3: CAISESNRAGDETQYF; DNA: TGTGCCATCAGTGAGTCGAACAGGGCAGGGGACGAGACCCAGTACTTC
V: TRBV27; D: NA; size: NA; J: TRBJ2-3; length: 14; CDR3: CASSSNDFTDTQYF; DNA: TGTGCCAGCAGTTCAAACGACTTCACAGATACGCAGTATTTT
V: TRBV6-1; D: NA; size: NA; J: TRBJ1-5; length: 16; CDR3: CASNPNFRDVNQPQHF; DNA: TGTGCCAGCAACCCCAACTTTAGGGATGTGAATCAGCCCCAGCATTTT
V: TRBV27; D: NA; size: few; J: TRBJ1-2; length: 13; CDR3: CASSLLAGHGYTF; DNA: TGTGCCAGCAGTTTATTGGCCGGACATGGCTACACCTTC
V: TRBV7-9; D: NA; size: NA; J: TRBJ2-2; length: 14; CDR3: CASSRTPNTGELFF; DNA: TGTGCCAGCAGCCGGACCCCAAACACCGGGGAGCTGTTTTTT
V: TRBV18; D: TRBD2; size: NA; J: TRBJ2-3; length: 15; CDR3: CASSPGTSLPDTQYF; DNA: TGTGCCAGCTCACCAGGGACTAGCCTACCAGATACGCAGTATTTT
V: TRBV12-3/TRBV12-4; D: NA; size: NA; J: TRBJ2-2; length: 14; CDR3: CASSLAALSGELFF; DNA: TGTGCCAGCAGTTTGGCCGCACTCTCCGGGGAGCTGTTTTTT
V: TRBV12-3/TRBV12-4; D: TRBD1; size: many; J: TRBJ2-5; length: 14; CDR3: CASSDSGTGGTQYF; DNA: TGTGCCAGCAGCGACTCTGGGACAGGGGGGACCCAGTACTTC
V: TRBV3-1; D: TRBD2; size: NA; J: TRBJ2-3; length: 14; CDR3: CASSPREGGDTQYF; DNA: TGTGCCAGCAGCCCGCGGGAGGGAGGAGATACGCAGTATTTT
V: TRBV5-5; D: NA; size: NA; J: TRBJ2-2; length: 16; CDR3: CASSFGHRAQTGELFF; DNA: TGTGCCAGCAGCTTCGGACACAGGGCCCAGACCGGGGAGCTGTTTTTT
V: TRBV5-6; D: NA; size: NA; J: TRBJ2-6; length: 18; CDR3: CASSPQYRDFSGANVLTF; DNA: TGTGCCAGCAGCCCTCAGTACAGAGATTTCTCTGGGGCCAACGTCCTGACTTTC
V: TRBV11-2; D: NA; size: few; J: TRBJ2-2; length: 13; CDR3: CASSFLQGGELFF; DNA: TGTGCCAGCAGCTTCCTGCAAGGCGGGGAGCTGTTTTTT
V: TRBV20-1; D: NA; size: NA; J: TRBJ1-1; length: 13; CDR3: CSARIGMNTEAFF; DNA: TGCAGTGCTAGAATAGGGATGAACACTGAAGCTTTCTTT
V: TRBV28; D: NA; size: few; J: TRBJ2-7; length: 15; CDR3: CASRQVRTGLDEQYF; DNA: TGTGCCAGCAGGCAGGTGAGGACGGGACTTGACGAGCAGTACTTC
V: TRBV20-1; D: NA; size: NA; J: TRBJ2-2; length: 14; CDR3: CSARASGHTGELFF; DNA: TGCAGTGCTAGAGCCAGCGGGCACACCGGGGAGCTGTTTTTT
V: TRBV12-3/TRBV12-4; D: NA; size: NA; J: TRBJ2-3; length: 15; CDR3: CASSLGPTLTDTQYF; DNA: TGTGCCAGCAGTTTAGGGCCAACGCTCACAGATACGCAGTATTTT
V: TRBV20-1; D: NA; size: NA; J: TRBJ2-7; length: 13; CDR3: CSAGDTTAYEQYF; DNA: TGCAGTGCTGGGGACACAACCGCCTACGAGCAGTACTTC
V: TRBV20-1; D: TRBD1; size: few; J: TRBJ1-6; length: 14; CDR3: CSAINPRGNSPLHF; DNA: TGCAGTGCTATAAATCCCAGGGGGAATTCACCCCTCCACTTT
V: TRBV5-6; D: NA; size: NA; J: TRBJ1-1; length: 14; CDR3: CASSFGLPRTEAFF; DNA: TGTGCCAGCAGCTTCGGACTCCCGAGAACTGAAGCTTTCTTT
V: TRBV5-4; D: TRBD2; size: NA; J: TRBJ2-2; length: 16; CDR3: CASSILAGGETGELFF; DNA: TGTGCCAGCAGCATTCTAGCGGGAGGCGAAACCGGGGAGCTGTTTTTT
V: TRBV12-3/TRBV12-4; D: NA; size: NA; J: TRBJ2-5; length: 13; CDR3: CASSLAAGGTQYF; DNA: TGTGCCAGCAGTCTGGCGGCGGGTGGGACCCAGTACTTC
V: TRBV20-1; D: TRBD1; size: few; J: TRBJ1-1; length: 15; CDR3: CSARDPDRGDTEAFF; DNA: TGCAGTGCTAGAGATCCGGACAGGGGAGACACTGAAGCTTTCTTT
V: TRBV4-3; D: NA; size: few; J: TRBJ1-2; length: 13; CDR3: CASSQVGTARYTF; DNA: TGCGCCAGCAGCCAAGTTGGGACTGCGCGCTACACCTTC
V: TRBV20-1; D: NA; size: few; J: TRBJ2-3; length: 10; CDR3: CSAESRWQYF; DNA: TGCAGTGCTGAGAGTCGGTGGCAGTATTTT
V: TRBV19; D: NA; size: few; J: TRBJ2-7; length: 13; CDR3: CASSRTRGYEQYF; DNA: TGTGCCAGTAGCCGGACCCGTGGCTACGAGCAGTACTTC
V: TRBV29-1; D: NA; size: NA; J: TRBJ2-4; length: 15; CDR3: CSVNRTKLAKNIQYF; DNA: TGCAGCGTCAATCGGACGAAACTAGCCAAAAACATTCAGTACTTC